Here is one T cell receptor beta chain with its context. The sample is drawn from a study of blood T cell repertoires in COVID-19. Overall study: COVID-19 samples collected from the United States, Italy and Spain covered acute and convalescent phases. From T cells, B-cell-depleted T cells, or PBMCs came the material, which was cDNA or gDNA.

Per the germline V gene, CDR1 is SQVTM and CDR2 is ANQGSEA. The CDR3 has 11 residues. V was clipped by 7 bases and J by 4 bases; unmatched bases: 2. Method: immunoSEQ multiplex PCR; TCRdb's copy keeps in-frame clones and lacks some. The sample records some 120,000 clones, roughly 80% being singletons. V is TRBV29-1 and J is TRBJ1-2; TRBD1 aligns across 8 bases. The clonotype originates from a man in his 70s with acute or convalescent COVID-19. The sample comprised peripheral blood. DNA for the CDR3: TGCAGCGGGGGGACAGGCTATGGCTACACCTTC. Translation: CSGGTGYGYTF.